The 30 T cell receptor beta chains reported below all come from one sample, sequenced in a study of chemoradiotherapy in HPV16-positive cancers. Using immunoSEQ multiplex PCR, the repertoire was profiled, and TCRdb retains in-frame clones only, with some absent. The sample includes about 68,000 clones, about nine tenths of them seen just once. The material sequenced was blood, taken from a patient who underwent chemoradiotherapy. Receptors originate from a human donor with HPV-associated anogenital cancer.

The CDR3 nucleotides are TGTGCCAGCAGTGAAAACCCCTTTGCCTACAATGAGCAGTTCTTC. Its protein product is CASSENPFAYNEQFF. The rearrangement uses TRBV6-1 and TRBJ2-1; unclear D gene. CDR1 and CDR2 from the germline V gene are MNHNS and SASEGT. Between the trimmed V and J ends, which lost 2 bases and 2 bases, there was a span of 10 bases. There are 15 residues in the CDR3.

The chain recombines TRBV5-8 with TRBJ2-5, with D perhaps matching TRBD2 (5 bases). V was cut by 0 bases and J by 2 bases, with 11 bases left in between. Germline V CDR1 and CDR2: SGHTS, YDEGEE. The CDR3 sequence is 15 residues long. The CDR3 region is CASSLDGVAQETQYF. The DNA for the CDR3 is TGTGCCAGCAGCTTGGACGGGGTGGCGCAAGAGACCCAGTACTTC. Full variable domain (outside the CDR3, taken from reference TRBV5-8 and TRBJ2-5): EAGVTQSPTHLIKTRGQQATLRCSPISGHTSVYWYQQALGLGLQFLLWYDEGEERNRGNFPPRFSGRQFPNYSSELNVNALELEDSALYLCASSLDGVAQETQYFGPGTRLLVL.

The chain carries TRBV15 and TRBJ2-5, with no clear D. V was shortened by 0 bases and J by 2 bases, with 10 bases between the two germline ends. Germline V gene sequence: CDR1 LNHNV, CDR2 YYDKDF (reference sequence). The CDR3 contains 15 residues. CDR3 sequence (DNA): TGTGCCACCAGCAGAGATCTAAGCCGACAAGAGACCCAGTACTTC. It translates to CATSRDLSRQETQYF.

The CDR3 loop is CASSLRDLQGNQPQHF. As DNA, the CDR3 is TGTGCCAGTAGTCTCCGGGACCTTCAGGGCAATCAGCCCCAGCATTTT. V is TRBV19 and J is TRBJ1-5, with D maybe TRBD1 (5 bases). Trimming removed 5 bases at V and 2 bases at J, with 16 bases between. CDR3 length: 16 residues. Per germline, CDR1 LNHDA and CDR2 SQIVND (reference sequence).

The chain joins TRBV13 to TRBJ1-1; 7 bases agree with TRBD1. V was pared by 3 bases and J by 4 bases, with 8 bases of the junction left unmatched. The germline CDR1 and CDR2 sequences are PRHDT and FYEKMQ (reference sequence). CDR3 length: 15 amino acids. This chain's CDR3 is CASSFYSGGSTEAFF. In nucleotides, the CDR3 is TGTGCCAGCAGCTTTTACTCAGGGGGTTCCACTGAAGCTTTCTTT.

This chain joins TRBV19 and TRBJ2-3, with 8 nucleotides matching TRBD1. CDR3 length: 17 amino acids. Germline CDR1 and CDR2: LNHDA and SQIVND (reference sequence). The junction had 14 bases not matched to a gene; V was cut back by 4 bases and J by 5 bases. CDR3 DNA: TGTGCCAGTAGTAGTGCCAGGGGGCATCCATCCGGAGATACGCAGTATTTT. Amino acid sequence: CASSSARGHPSGDTQYF.

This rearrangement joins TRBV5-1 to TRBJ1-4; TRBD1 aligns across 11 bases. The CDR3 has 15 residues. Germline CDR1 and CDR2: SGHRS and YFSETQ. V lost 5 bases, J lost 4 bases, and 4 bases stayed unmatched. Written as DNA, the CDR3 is TGCGCCAGCAGTTTTGGGACAGGGGGTAATGAAAAACTGTTTTTT. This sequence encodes CASSFGTGGNEKLFF.

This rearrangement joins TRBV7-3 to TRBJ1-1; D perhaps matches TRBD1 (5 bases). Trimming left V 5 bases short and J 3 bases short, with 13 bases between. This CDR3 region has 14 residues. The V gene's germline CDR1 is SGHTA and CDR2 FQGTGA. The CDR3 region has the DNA TGTGCCAGCAGCGTGCAGGGTGGTGACACTGAAGCTTTCTTT. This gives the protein CASSVQGGDTEAFF.

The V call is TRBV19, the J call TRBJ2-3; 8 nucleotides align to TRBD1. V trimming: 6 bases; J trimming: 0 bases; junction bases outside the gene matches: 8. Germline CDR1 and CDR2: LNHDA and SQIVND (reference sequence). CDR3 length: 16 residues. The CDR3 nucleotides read TGTGCCAGTAGAGATCCCGGGACAGGAAGCACAGATACGCAGTATTTT. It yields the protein CASRDPGTGSTDTQYF.

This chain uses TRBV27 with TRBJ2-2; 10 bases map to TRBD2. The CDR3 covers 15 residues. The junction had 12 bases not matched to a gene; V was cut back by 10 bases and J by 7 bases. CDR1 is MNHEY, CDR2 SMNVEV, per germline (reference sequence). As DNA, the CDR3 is TGTGCCACCATACCCCTAGCGGGAGCCGACGGGGAGCTGTTTTTT. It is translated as CATIPLAGADGELFF.

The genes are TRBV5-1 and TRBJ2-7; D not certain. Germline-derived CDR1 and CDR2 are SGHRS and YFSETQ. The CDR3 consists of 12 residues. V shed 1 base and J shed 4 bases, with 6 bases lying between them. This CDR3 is CASSLKEYEQYF. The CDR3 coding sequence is TGCGCCAGCAGCTTGAAGGAATACGAGCAGTACTTC.

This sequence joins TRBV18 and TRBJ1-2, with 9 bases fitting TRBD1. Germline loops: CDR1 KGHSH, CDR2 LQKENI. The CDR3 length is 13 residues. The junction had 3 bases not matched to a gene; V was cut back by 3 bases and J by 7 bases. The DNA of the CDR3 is TGTGCCAGCTCACCTACAGGGGGCTCTGGCTACACCTTC. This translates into CASSPTGGSGYTF.

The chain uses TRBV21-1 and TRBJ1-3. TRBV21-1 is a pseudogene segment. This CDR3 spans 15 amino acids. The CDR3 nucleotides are TGTGCCAGCAGCCTCGGGGGGGGTGCTGGAAACACCATATATTTT. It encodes CASSLGGGAGNTIYF.

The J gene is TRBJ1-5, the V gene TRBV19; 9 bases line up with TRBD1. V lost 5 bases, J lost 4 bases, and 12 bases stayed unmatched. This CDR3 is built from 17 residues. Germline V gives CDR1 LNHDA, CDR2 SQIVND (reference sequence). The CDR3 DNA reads TGTGCCAGTAGTCTAAACAGGGGGCAGATCAGAAATCAGCCCCAGCATTTT. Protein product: CASSLNRGQIRNQPQHF.

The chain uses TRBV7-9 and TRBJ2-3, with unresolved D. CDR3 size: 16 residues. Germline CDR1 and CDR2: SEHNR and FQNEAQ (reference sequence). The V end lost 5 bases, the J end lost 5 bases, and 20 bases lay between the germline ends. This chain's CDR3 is CASSPTIPMFGDTQYF. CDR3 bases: TGTGCCAGCAGCCCTACGATACCGATGTTTGGAGATACGCAGTATTTT.

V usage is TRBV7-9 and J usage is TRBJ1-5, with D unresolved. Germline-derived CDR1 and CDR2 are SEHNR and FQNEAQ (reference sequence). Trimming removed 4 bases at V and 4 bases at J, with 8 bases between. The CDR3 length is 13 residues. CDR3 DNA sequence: TGTGCCAGCAGCTCTGGTTGGAATCAGCCCCAGCATTTT. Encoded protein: CASSSGWNQPQHF.

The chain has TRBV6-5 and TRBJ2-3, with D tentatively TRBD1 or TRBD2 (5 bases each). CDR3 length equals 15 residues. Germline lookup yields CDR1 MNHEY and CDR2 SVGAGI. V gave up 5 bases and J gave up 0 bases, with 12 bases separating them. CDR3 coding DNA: TGTGCCAGCAGTCCTCCGGGACGGAGCACAGATACGCAGTATTTT. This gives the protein CASSPPGRSTDTQYF.

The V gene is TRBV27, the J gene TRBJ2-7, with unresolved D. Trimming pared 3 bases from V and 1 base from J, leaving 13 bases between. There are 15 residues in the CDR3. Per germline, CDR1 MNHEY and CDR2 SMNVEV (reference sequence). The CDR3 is CASSFGSGLSYEQYF. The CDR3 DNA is TGTGCCAGCAGTTTCGGGTCGGGTCTATCCTACGAGCAGTACTTC.

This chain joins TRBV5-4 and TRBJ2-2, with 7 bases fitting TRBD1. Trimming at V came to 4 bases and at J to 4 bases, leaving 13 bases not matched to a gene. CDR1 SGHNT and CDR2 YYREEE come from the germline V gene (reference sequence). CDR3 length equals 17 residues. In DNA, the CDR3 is TGTGCCAGCAGCGACAATGACAGACAGGGCAGCACCGGGGAGCTGTTTTTT. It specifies CASSDNDRQGSTGELFF.

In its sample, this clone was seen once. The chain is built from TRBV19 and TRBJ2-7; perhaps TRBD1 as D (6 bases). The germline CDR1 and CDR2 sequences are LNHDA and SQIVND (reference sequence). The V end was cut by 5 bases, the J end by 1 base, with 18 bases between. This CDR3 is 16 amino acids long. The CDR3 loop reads CASSLTGNPESYEQYF. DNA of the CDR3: TGTGCCAGTAGTCTAACAGGGAACCCCGAGTCCTACGAGCAGTACTTC.

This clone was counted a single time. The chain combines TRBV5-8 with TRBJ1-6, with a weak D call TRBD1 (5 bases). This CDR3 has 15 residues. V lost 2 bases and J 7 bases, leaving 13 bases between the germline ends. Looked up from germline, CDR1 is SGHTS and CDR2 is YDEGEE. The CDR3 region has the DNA TGTGCCAGCAGCTTAGTTGGACAAGTAAATTCACCCCTCCACTTT. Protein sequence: CASSLVGQVNSPLHF. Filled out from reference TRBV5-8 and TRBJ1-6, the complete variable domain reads EAGVTQSPTHLIKTRGQQATLRCSPISGHTSVYWYQQALGLGLQFLLWYDEGEERNRGNFPPRFSGRQFPNYSSELNVNALELEDSALYLCASSLVGQVNSPLHFGNGTRLTVT.

The CDR3 DNA is TGTGCCAGCAGTGCTTCCGGGACTAGCCGAACCTACGAGCAGTACTTC. As protein: CASSASGTSRTYEQYF. The V gene is TRBV6-1, the J gene TRBJ2-7, with 9 bases aligning to TRBD2. From germline, CDR1 is MNHNS and CDR2 SASEGT. With 4 bases clipped from V and 2 bases from J, the junction kept 9 bases outside the gene matches. There are 16 residues in the CDR3.

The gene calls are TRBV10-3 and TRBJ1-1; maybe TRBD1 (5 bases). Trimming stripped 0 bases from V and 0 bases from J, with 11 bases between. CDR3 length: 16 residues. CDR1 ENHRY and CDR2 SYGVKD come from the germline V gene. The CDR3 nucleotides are TGTGCCATCAGTGAGTCCGACAGCTACATGAACACTGAAGCTTTCTTT. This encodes CAISESDSYMNTEAFF.

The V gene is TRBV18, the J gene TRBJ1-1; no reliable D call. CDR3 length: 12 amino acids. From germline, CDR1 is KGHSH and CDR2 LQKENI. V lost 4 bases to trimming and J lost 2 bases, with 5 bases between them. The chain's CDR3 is CASSRTNTEAFF. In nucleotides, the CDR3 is TGTGCCAGCTCACGGACCAACACTGAAGCTTTCTTT.

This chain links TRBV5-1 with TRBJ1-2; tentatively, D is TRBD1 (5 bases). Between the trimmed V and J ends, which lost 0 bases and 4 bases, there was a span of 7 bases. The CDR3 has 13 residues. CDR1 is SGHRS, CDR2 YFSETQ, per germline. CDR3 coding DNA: TGCGCCAGCAGCTTGGGACAGCTCTATGGCTACACCTTC. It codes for CASSLGQLYGYTF. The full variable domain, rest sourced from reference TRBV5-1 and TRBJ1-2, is KAGVTQTPRYLIKTRGQQVTLSCSPISGHRSVSWYQQTPGQGLQFLFEYFSETQRNKGNFPGRFSGRQFSNSRSEMNVSTLELGDSALYLCASSLGQLYGYTFGSGTRLTVV.

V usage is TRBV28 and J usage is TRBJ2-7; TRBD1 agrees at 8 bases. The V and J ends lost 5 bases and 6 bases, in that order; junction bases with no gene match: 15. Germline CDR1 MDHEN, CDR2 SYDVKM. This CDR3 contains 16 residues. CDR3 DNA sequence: TGTGCCAGCAGTCCGCCACTCGGCAGGGGGCTATTCGAGCAGTACTTC. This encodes CASSPPLGRGLFEQYF. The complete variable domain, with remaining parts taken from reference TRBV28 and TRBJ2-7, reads DVKVTQSSRYLVKRTGEKVFLECVQDMDHENMFWYRQDPGLGLRLIYFSYDVKMKEKGDIPEGYSVSREKKERFSLILESASTNQTSMYLCASSPPLGRGLFEQYFGPGTRLTVT.

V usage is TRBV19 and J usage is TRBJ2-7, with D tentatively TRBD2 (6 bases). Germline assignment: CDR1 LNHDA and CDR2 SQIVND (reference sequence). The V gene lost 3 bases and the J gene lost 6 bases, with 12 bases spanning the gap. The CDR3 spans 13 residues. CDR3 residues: CASSISLASEQYF. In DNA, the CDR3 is TGTGCCAGTAGTATCAGCCTAGCGAGCGAGCAGTACTTC.

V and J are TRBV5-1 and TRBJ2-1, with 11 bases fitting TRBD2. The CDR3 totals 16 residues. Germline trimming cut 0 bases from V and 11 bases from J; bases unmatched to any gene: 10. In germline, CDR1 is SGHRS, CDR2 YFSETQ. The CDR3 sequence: CASSLAPGTSGPKQFF. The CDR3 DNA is TGCGCCAGCAGCTTGGCCCCCGGGACTAGCGGACCTAAGCAGTTCTTC.

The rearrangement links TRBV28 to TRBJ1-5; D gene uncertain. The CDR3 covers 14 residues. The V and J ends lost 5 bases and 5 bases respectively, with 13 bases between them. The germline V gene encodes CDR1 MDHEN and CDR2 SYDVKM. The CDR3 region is CASSQFGSYQPQHF. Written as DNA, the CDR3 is TGTGCCAGCAGTCAGTTTGGGTCCTATCAGCCCCAGCATTTT. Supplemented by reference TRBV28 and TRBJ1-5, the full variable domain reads DVKVTQSSRYLVKRTGEKVFLECVQDMDHENMFWYRQDPGLGLRLIYFSYDVKMKEKGDIPEGYSVSREKKERFSLILESASTNQTSMYLCASSQFGSYQPQHFGDGTRLSIL.

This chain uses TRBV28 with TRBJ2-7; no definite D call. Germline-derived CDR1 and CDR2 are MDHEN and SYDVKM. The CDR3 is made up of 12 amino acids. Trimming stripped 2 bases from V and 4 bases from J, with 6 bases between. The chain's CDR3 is CASSLLSYEQYF. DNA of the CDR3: TGTGCCAGCAGTTTACTTTCGTACGAGCAGTACTTC.